The TCR beta chain under discussion was sequenced for a study of blood T cells in healthy people across ages. On the study more broadly: About one barcoded beta molecule per two T cells was captured by template switching.

Total RNA was isolated from each sample in quantities of at least 6 micrograms. The germline gives CDR1 KGHSH, CDR2 LQKENI. This CDR3 contains 15 residues. The germline V and J ends were trimmed by 4 bases and 3 bases, with 13 bases remaining between them. This clonotype showed up just a few times. Alongside a J-beta primer mix, a sample-barcoded 5' primer served in a second PCR lasting 7 to 11 cycles. A template-switch adaptor containing 12 random nucleotides labeled each cDNA molecule. One entry per CDR3 protein results from TCRdb running MiXCR on the 5' RACE reads. Among some 1.1 million distinct CDR3 sequences listed, around two fifths were seen once.

This TCR derives from a man aged 18-30 years in good health. Sequencing was done on a sample of blood. The chain uses TRBV18 and TRBJ1-5, with a possible D match to TRBD1 (6 bases). The CDR3 coding sequence is TGTGCCAGCTCACTAATGGACAGAGCCAATCAGCCCCAGCATTTT. This codes for CASSLMDRANQPQHF.